These T cell receptor beta chains were read from a single sample in a study of control samples from healthy donors and cancer patients. Some clones are missing from TCRdb's copy, which holds only in-frame ones; the method was immunoSEQ multiplex PCR. The sample lists 250,000 to 300,000 clones; around 79% were seen once. Sequences were obtained from PBMCs. These TCRs come from a woman in her sixties or seventies with lung cancer. The CDR3 runs from the conserved cysteine through the conserved F or W. A D gene is named only where the DNA matches it firmly. The size entry is marked missing in some rows and otherwise reads once, few, many or a size class.

J	size	D	V	CDR3	DNA
TRBJ2-7	.	TRBD1	TRBV19	CASSTGQGYEQYF	TGTGCCAGTAGTACGGGACAGGGTTACGAGCAGTACTTC
TRBJ2-3	.	TRBD2	TRBV5-1	CASSSTSGSTDTQYF	TGCGCCAGCAGCTCGACTAGCGGTAGCACAGATACGCAGTATTTT
TRBJ2-1	few	.	TRBV5-1	CASTRVTSLGEQFF	TGCGCCAGCACTCGGGTAACGTCCCTCGGGGAGCAGTTCTTC
TRBJ1-1	few	TRBD1	TRBV19	CASSPQGEYTEAFF	TGTGCCAGTAGTCCTCAGGGGGAATACACTGAAGCTTTCTTT
TRBJ2-1	many	TRBD2	TRBV6-1	CASSESLSGLGKDEQFF	TGTGCCAGCAGTGAATCCCTCTCGGGACTAGGGAAGGATGAGCAGTTCTTC
TRBJ2-5	once	.	TRBV6-5	CASSRSPWEQETQYF	TGTGCCAGCAGTCGGTCCCCCTGGGAACAAGAGACCCAGTACTTC
TRBJ2-7	.	.	TRBV5-1	CASSRGQGYEQYF	TGCGCCAGCAGCCGGGGGCAGGGGTACGAGCAGTACTTC
TRBJ1-5	.	.	TRBV5-1	CASSLQGGDNQPQHF	TGCGCCAGCAGTTTGCAGGGTGGAGACAATCAGCCCCAGCATTTT
TRBJ2-1	few	.	TRBV5-4	CASSLGSGTYNEQFF	TGTGCCAGCAGCTTGGGATCGGGGACCTACAATGAGCAGTTCTTC
TRBJ2-1	.	TRBD1	TRBV27	CASSSGGVSYNEQFF	TGTGCCAGCAGTTCAGGGGGCGTCTCCTACAATGAGCAGTTCTTC
TRBJ1-5	.	.	TRBV6-1	CASSEARLYQPQHF	TGTGCCAGCAGTGAAGCGCGCTTATATCAGCCCCAGCATTTT
TRBJ1-3	.	.	TRBV7-2	CASSLSWNTIYF	TGTGCCAGCAGCTTGAGTTGGAACACCATATATTTT
TRBJ2-1	.	TRBD2	TRBV30	CAWSVLAGVYNEQFF	TGTGCCTGGAGTGTATTAGCGGGAGTATACAATGAGCAGTTCTTC
TRBJ1-6	.	.	TRBV10-3	CAISEAGRDSPLHF	TGTGCCATCAGTGAAGCAGGGAGAGATTCACCCCTCCACTTT
TRBJ2-5	.	.	TRBV3-1/TRBV3-2	CASSPTLSGGLGQTQYF	TGTGCCAGCAGTCCCACCCTTTCCGGGGGACTCGGGCAGACCCAGTACTTC
TRBJ1-1	.	.	TRBV7-9	CASSAQGYTEAFF	TGTGCCAGCAGCGCTCAGGGGTACACTGAAGCTTTCTTT